The sequence of this T cell receptor beta chain was determined in a study of blood T cell repertoires in COVID-19. Background on the study: Donors in the United States, Italy and Spain gave samples during acute or convalescent COVID-19.

Authors' processing steps: By means of reference gene primer amplification, nucleated cell counts were estimated. Profiling relied on immunoSEQ multiplex PCR, and the TCRdb table lists in-frame clones only, not all of them. V, J and clone size were drawn from that table, and D and trimming were deduced from the DNA. The sample yields hundreds of thousands of clones, about nine tenths seen once. The CDR3 is 16 residues long. The germline V gene has CDR1 SGDLS and CDR2 YYNGEE. The V gene end was trimmed by 0 bases and the J gene end by 5 bases; junction bases not matched to a gene: 8. A Seattle source enrolled patients during active infection and followed them longitudinally.

Material for sequencing was peripheral blood. The rearrangement links TRBV9 to TRBJ2-1, with 7 positions matching TRBD2. The receptor's source is a man between 50 and 59 years old with COVID-19, enrolled during active disease. DNA of the CDR3: TGTGCCAGCAGCGTAGTGGGCGGGGGAGGAGACAATGAGCAGTTCTTC. Translated, it gives CASSVVGGGGDNEQFF.